The entry that follows covers one TCR beta chain sequence. All enrollees were about 18 to 89 years old and from 25 or so US areas. Categorization into cohorts depended on clinical history that participants reported. These data come from a study of blood T cell repertoires in COVID-19. Study details: There were acute and convalescent COVID-19 samples, and they came from the United States, Italy and Spain. PBMCs, B-cell-depleted T cells, or T cells provided the cDNA or gDNA that made up the material.

The repertoire was sequenced with immunoSEQ multiplex PCR; TCRdb's copy has only in-frame clones and lacks some. The table lists about 170,000 clones, more than 70% of them singletons. Trimming at V came to 3 bases and at J to 8 bases, leaving 8 bases not matched to a gene. The CDR3 sequence is 15 residues long. Germline V CDR1 and CDR2: SGDLS, YYNGEE. The material sequenced was PBMCs or T cells enriched from blood (not recorded which). The clonotype comes from a woman aged 45-59 years in a cohort exposed to, infected with or recovered from COVID-19 (not recorded which). V and J are TRBV9 and TRBJ1-4; 9 bases line up with TRBD1. The CDR3 bases are TGTGCCAGCAGCGCCGGGACAGGGTCGTGGGAAAAACTGTTTTTT. Translating it yields CASSAGTGSWEKLFF.